This TCR beta chain was sequenced for a study of a mutant IDH1 vaccine in newly diagnosed glioma. Study context: Vaccines were begun 4-6 weeks after radiotherapy alone, or with temozolomide cycles. Patients had received radiotherapy, temozolomide, or both previously, most receiving both.

Assay: immunoSEQ multiplex PCR; the TCRdb copy retains only in-frame clones and omits some. The data hold approximately 47,000 clones, with more than 70% observed a single time. A note on this clone: The antigen remains unidentified. One junction end disagrees with the germline gene, perhaps due to a read error.

Time point reported: week 35, safety follow-up. Doses of 300 ug of mutant IDH1 20-mer peptide were given with topical imiquimod. Per the germline V gene, CDR1 is MGHRA and CDR2 is YSYEKL. CDR3 size: 16 residues. The specimen was PBMCs, collected from a glioma patient whose treatment included an IDH1 peptide vaccine. The rearrangement joins TRBV4-1 to TRBJ2-3; weak D call: TRBD1 (7 bases). This sequence originates from a woman in her thirties or forties with glioma. This chain's CDR3 is CASRQEPRGATDTQYF. The CDR3 nucleotides read TGCGCCAGCAGACAAGAACCCAGGGGGGCCACAGATACGCAGTATTTT.